The sample holds many counts of the clone carrying this TCR beta chain. These data are taken from a study of T-cell reconstitution after alpha-beta-depleted transplantation in children. Researchers prepared the TCRbeta library using unique molecular identifiers, the study reports. From the PCR reads, TCRdb called clonotypes with MiXCR, one entry per CDR3 protein. The repertoire holds around 600,000 distinct CDR3 sequences, with roughly 15% as singletons. The receptor was derived from a human donor who donated a stem cell graft to a child with acute myeloid leukemia. The material was PBMCs from the stem cell graft donor, obtained from the stem cell graft.

CDR3 in DNA: TGCAGTGCCCGAAGGTCTAGCGGGGGCACAGATACGCAGTATTTT. Its translation: CSARRSSGGTDTQYF. The chain has TRBV20-1 and TRBJ2-3, with 9 bases fitting TRBD2. The CDR3 is 15 residues long. Germline-derived CDR1 and CDR2 are DFQATT and SNEGSKA (reference sequence). The ends lost 6 bases at V and 1 base at J; junction bases unmatched: 8.